This passage covers 5 T cell receptor beta chains from one sample sequenced in a study of blood T cell repertoires in COVID-19. Sequenced by immunoSEQ multiplex PCR; TCRdb stores in-frame clones only, minus some. The table shows almost 250,000 clones, with more than 70% occurring only once. Sequences were obtained from peripheral blood. The source is a woman older than 75 with COVID-19, enrolled during active disease.

The CDR3 here is CASSQLSTGGTYNEQFF. CDR3 sequence (DNA): TGTGCCAGCAGCCAACTTTCGACAGGAGGAACCTACAATGAGCAGTTCTTC. V usage is TRBV4-2 and J usage is TRBJ2-1, with a possible D match to TRBD1 (6 bases). Trimming left V 2 bases short and J 2 bases short, with 16 bases between. CDR1 LGHNA and CDR2 YNFKEQ come from the germline V gene. This CDR3 is built from 17 residues.

The chain combines TRBV6-5 with TRBJ2-2; TRBD2 might be the D (6 bases). Trimming removed 4 bases at V and 6 bases at J, with 12 bases between. The CDR3 extends over 14 amino acids. The germline V gene has CDR1 MNHEY and CDR2 SVGAGI. CDR3 nucleotide sequence: TGTGCCAGCAGTTCCTCCCGGGGGTCCGGGGAGCTGTTTTTT. It is translated as CASSSSRGSGELFF.

This chain connects TRBV19 to TRBJ1-6; TRBD1 aligns across 7 bases. Germline loops: CDR1 LNHDA, CDR2 SQIVND (reference sequence). The ends lost 5 bases at V and 6 bases at J; junction bases unmatched: 4. The CDR3 has 14 amino acids. The DNA for the CDR3 is TGTGCCAGTAGTGACCACAGGGGTAATTCACCCCTCCACTTT. Residues: CASSDHRGNSPLHF. The entire variable domain, with the rest obtained from reference TRBV19 and TRBJ1-6, is as follows: DGGITQSPKYLFRKEGQNVTLSCEQNLNHDAMYWYRQDPGQGLRLIYYSQIVNDFQKGDIAEGYSVSREKKESFPLTVTSAQKNPTAFYLCASSDHRGNSPLHFGNGTRLTVT.

The V gene is TRBV18, the J gene TRBJ2-5; D is unclear. CDR1 and CDR2 (germline): KGHSH, LQKENI. V lost 4 bases, J lost 3 bases, and 12 bases lay in between. This CDR3 spans 14 amino acids. The chain's CDR3 is CASSLFANEETQYF. In nucleotides, the CDR3 is TGTGCCAGCTCACTATTCGCGAATGAAGAGACCCAGTACTTC.

This clone was detected once. V gene TRBV18 combines with J gene TRBJ2-5; unclear D gene. The CDR3 is 14 residues long. CDR1 and CDR2 (germline): KGHSH, LQKENI. V was cut by 0 bases and J by 4 bases, with 9 bases left in between. This CDR3 reads CASSPPILVETQYF. DNA for the CDR3: TGTGCCAGCTCACCACCTATCCTTGTAGAGACCCAGTACTTC.